This T cell receptor beta chain was profiled in a study of control samples from healthy donors and cancer patients. This CDR3 is 16 amino acids long. V trimming: 1 base; J trimming: 5 bases; junction bases outside the gene matches: 10. The V gene's germline CDR1 is SGHVS and CDR2 FQNEAQ. Only in-frame clones appear in the TCRdb table, and some are missing; sequencing was by immunoSEQ multiplex PCR. The top ten hold roughly 4.5% of the sample, which has about 110,000 clones, 90% seen once. The sequence came from a human donor in good health. The donor label of this sample is uncertain. The sequenced sample consisted of blood. The chain is built from TRBV7-8 and TRBJ2-5, with 7 positions matching TRBD2. CDR3 sequence reads: CASSLGPRGTRETQYF. As DNA, the CDR3 is TGTGCCAGCAGCTTAGGCCCGCGGGGGACGAGGGAGACCCAGTACTTC.